The 30 T cell receptor beta chains presented below share a single source sample, sequenced in a study of blood T cells in healthy people across ages. Together with a sample-barcoded 5' primer, a J-beta primer mix was included in a second PCR lasting 7 to 11 cycles. One entry per CDR3 protein results from TCRdb running MiXCR on the 5' RACE reads. The table has over 600,000 distinct CDR3 sequences, under 25% seen once. Material: blood. These receptors were taken from a man between 70 and 80 years old in good health.

The chain couples TRBV3-1 to TRBJ2-5; D may correspond to TRBD1 or TRBD2 (5 bases each). The DNA end is more similar to TRBJ2-7, so the J call may be wrong. CDR1 and CDR2 (germline): LGHDT, YNNKEL (reference sequence). The CDR3 consists of 14 residues. The CDR3 region is CASSRRDGSYEQYF. CDR3 nucleotide sequence: TGTGCCAGCAGCCGTCGGGACGGTTCCTACGAGCAGTACTTC.

V and J are TRBV6-2 or TRBV6-3 and TRBJ1-5; D not resolved. This CDR3 has 13 amino acids. V was clipped by 2 bases and J by 6 bases, with 8 bases between them. Per germline, CDR1 MNHEY and CDR2 SVGEGT. The CDR3 sequence: CASSYPVSQPQHF. In DNA form, the CDR3 reads TGTGCCAGCAGTTACCCCGTGAGTCAGCCCCAGCATTTT.

This clonotype was counted a few times. The junction does not match germline at one end; this may be a read error. This chain uses TRBV7-8 with TRBJ2-4; no clear D gene. The germline V gene encodes CDR1 SGHVS and CDR2 FQNEAQ. This CDR3 has 14 residues. CDR3 nucleotides: TGTGCCAGCAGCACCAGAATAGCCGAAAACATTCAGTACTTC. Its protein is CASSTRIAENIQYF.

This chain connects TRBV10-2 to TRBJ2-2; 12 bases match TRBD2. V dropped 6 bases and J dropped 2; count of bases not matched to a gene: 10. The CDR3 spans 18 residues. CDR1 and CDR2 from the germline V gene are WSHSY and SAAADI. The CDR3 DNA is TGCGCCAGCAGAGATGACCGGGGACTAGCGGGTAACACCGGGGAGCTGTTTTTT. It encodes CASRDDRGLAGNTGELFF.

This clonotype was recorded at least ten times. The rearrangement joins TRBV4-1 to TRBJ1-6, with 7 nucleotides matching TRBD1. The CDR3 is made up of 15 amino acids. J gave up 9 bases and V 5 bases, and 10 bases lay outside the gene matches. Germline assignment: CDR1 MGHRA and CDR2 YSYEKL. In DNA form, the CDR3 reads TGCGCCAGCAGCGAACGACAGGGACGTTCTTCACCCCTCCACTTT. Amino acids: CASSERQGRSSPLHF.

The chain couples TRBV9 to TRBJ2-5; tentatively, D is TRBD2 (6 bases). Trimming left V 0 bases short and J 3 bases short, with 6 bases between. The CDR3 contains 13 residues. Looked up from germline, CDR1 is SGDLS and CDR2 is YYNGEE. The CDR3 loop reads CASSVGTKETQYF. The CDR3 nucleotides are TGTGCCAGCAGCGTAGGGACTAAAGAGACCCAGTACTTC.

The chain is built from TRBV28 and TRBJ2-4; D remains unclear. The germline V gene encodes CDR1 MDHEN and CDR2 SYDVKM. V lost 3 bases and J 2 bases, leaving 8 bases between the germline ends. This CDR3 has 14 residues. The CDR3 is CASSFSTPKNIQYF. DNA of the CDR3: TGTGCCAGCAGTTTCTCGACTCCCAAAAACATTCAGTACTTC.

This clonotype was seen only a few times. This chain connects TRBV6-1 to TRBJ2-7; perhaps TRBD2 as D (5 bases). Trimming removed 4 bases from V and 4 bases from J, with 14 bases in between. The CDR3 is made up of 14 amino acids. Looked up from germline, CDR1 is MNHNS and CDR2 is SASEGT. The CDR3 nucleotides read TGTGCCAGCAGTGGTTCGGCGGGTAGGTACGAGCAGTACTTC. Amino acid sequence: CASSGSAGRYEQYF.

This chain joins TRBV11-2 and TRBJ2-3; the D is unclear. The germline gives CDR1 SGHAT, CDR2 FQNNGV. The CDR3 is 12 residues long. Trimming removed 3 bases from V and 8 bases from J, with 9 bases in between. This CDR3 is CASSLLAGTQYF. Written as DNA, the CDR3 is TGTGCCAGCAGCTTGCTGGCAGGTACGCAGTATTTT.

The chain couples TRBV5-1 to TRBJ1-1; 7 nucleotides align to TRBD1. The J segment lost 7 bases and the V segment lost 1 base, leaving 13 bases of the junction unmatched. Per germline, CDR1 SGHRS and CDR2 YFSETQ. The length of the CDR3 is 16 residues. The CDR3 sequence: CASSLPRDRERNEAFF. The CDR3 DNA sequence: TGCGCCAGCAGCTTGCCCCGAGACAGGGAACGGAATGAAGCTTTCTTT.

This clonotype was detected a few times. This chain links TRBV12-3 or TRBV12-4 with TRBJ2-2; 8 nucleotides agree with TRBD2. CDR3 length equals 16 residues. Unmatched junction bases numbered 12, after V lost 8 bases and J lost 4 bases. CDR3 protein: CASVPGRGKGTGELFF. CDR3 DNA sequence: TGTGCCAGCGTCCCCGGGAGGGGTAAGGGCACCGGGGAGCTGTTTTTT.

This clonotype was seen a handful of times. The chain has TRBV6-2 or TRBV6-3 and TRBJ2-2; the match to TRBD1 covers 9 bases. Germline V gene data show CDR1 as MNHEY and CDR2 as SVGEGT. The CDR3 sequence is 15 residues long. V shed 5 bases, J shed 4 bases, and the junction held 5 bases outside the gene matches. This CDR3 is CASSVPGQGTGELFF. For the CDR3, the DNA is TGTGCCAGCAGTGTACCGGGACAGGGCACCGGGGAGCTGTTTTTT.

This clonotype was seen a handful of times. CDR3 region: CASSELTTFGQYF. The CDR3 nucleotides read TGTGCCAGCAGTGAATTGACAACCTTTGGGCAGTACTTC. V and J are TRBV25-1 and TRBJ2-7; the D is unclear. Germline CDR1 MGHDK, CDR2 SYGVNS. This CDR3 contains 13 residues. With 1 base removed from V and 9 bases from J, the gap between germline ends came to 13 bases.

Comments on this clonotype: A much bigger clone sits one base away, suggesting this may be a read error. The chain is built from TRBV6-6 and TRBJ1-1, with D hard to call. The CDR3 loop spans 11 amino acids. Germline V lookup: CDR1 MNHNY, CDR2 SVGAGI (reference sequence). Trimming removed 7 bases from V and 4 bases from J, with 7 bases in between. Here the CDR3 DNA reads TGTGCCAGCAACAGCAGCACTGAAGCTTTCTTT. Protein: CASNSSTEAFF.

The V gene is TRBV28, the J gene TRBJ2-5; D is perhaps TRBD2 (7 bases). The DNA end lines up better with TRBJ2-7; the J call may be wrong. The CDR3 covers 14 residues. Germline assignment: CDR1 MDHEN and CDR2 SYDVKM. The CDR3 DNA sequence: TGTGCCAGCAGTTTAAAAGGGGGGGCAGACGAGCAGTACTTC. Translated, it gives CASSLKGGADEQYF.

Ten or more counts support this clonotype. This chain uses TRBV6-6 with TRBJ2-5, with D perhaps being TRBD1 or TRBD2 (5 bases each). The CDR3 runs 16 residues. CDR1 and CDR2 (germline): MNHNY, SVGAGI (reference sequence). Trimming took off 4 bases at V and 5 bases at J, with 20 bases between the two ends. The chain's CDR3 is CASSSRGEVLRETQYF. Written as DNA, the CDR3 is TGTGCCAGCAGTTCAAGAGGGGAAGTATTGAGGGAGACCCAGTACTTC.

The genes are TRBV9 and TRBJ2-1; D perhaps matches TRBD1 (5 bases). With the DNA end fitting TRBJ2-7 better, the J assignment may be wrong. The CDR3 contains 14 residues. The germline CDR1 and CDR2 sequences are SGDLS and YYNGEE. For the CDR3, the DNA is TGTGCCAGCAGCCGCAACGTGGGGCGCGACGAGCAGTACTTC. Protein product: CASSRNVGRDEQYF.

This chain links TRBV28 with TRBJ2-2, with TRBD2 identical over 9 bases. Germline CDR1 is MDHEN and CDR2 is SYDVKM. V gave up 6 bases and J gave up 0 bases; unmatched junction bases: 5. The length of the CDR3 is 16 residues. The CDR3 loop is CASRTSGKSNTGELFF. DNA of the CDR3: TGTGCCAGCAGGACTAGCGGTAAATCGAACACCGGGGAGCTGTTTTTT.

This clonotype was counted between two and nine times. This chain joins TRBV15 and TRBJ2-3, with D maybe TRBD2 (5 bases). V lost 2 bases, J lost 2 bases, and 11 bases lay in between. CDR3 length: 15 amino acids. The V gene's germline CDR1 is LNHNV and CDR2 YYDKDF (reference sequence). The CDR3 protein is CATSRLERTTDTQYF. For the CDR3, the DNA is TGTGCCACCAGCAGACTAGAGCGGACCACAGATACGCAGTATTTT.

The chain links TRBV18 to TRBJ1-1, with D maybe TRBD1 (6 bases). V lost 8 bases, J lost 0 bases, and 10 bases lay in between. Germline V gene data show CDR1 as KGHSH and CDR2 as LQKENI. The length of the CDR3 is 13 residues. The CDR3 loop reads CASQGGLNTEAFF. The CDR3 coding sequence is TGTGCCAGCCAAGGGGGATTGAACACTGAAGCTTTCTTT. Based on the CDR3 plus reference TRBV18 and TRBJ1-1, the full variable domain is NAGVMQNPRHLVRRRGQEARLRCSPMKGHSHVYWYRQLPEEGLKFMVYLQKENIIDESGMPKERFSAEFPKEGPSILRIQQVVRGDSAAYFCASQGGLNTEAFFGQGTRLTVV.

The rearrangement links TRBV3-1 to TRBJ2-3; D uncertain. Trimming took 2 bases from V and 3 from J, leaving 3 bases between them. Germline CDR1 is LGHDT and CDR2 is YNNKEL (reference sequence). The CDR3 extends over 12 amino acids. The CDR3 sequence is CASSQFTDTQYF. CDR3 nucleotide sequence: TGTGCCAGCAGCCAATTTACAGATACGCAGTATTTT.

J is TRBJ2-3 and V is TRBV7-9, with 15 bases lining up with TRBD2. V dropped 5 bases and J dropped 0; count of bases not matched to a gene: 9. CDR1 and CDR2 (germline): SEHNR, FQNEAQ (reference sequence). The CDR3 sequence is 19 residues long. The CDR3 loop reads CASSAGLAGGSSSTDTQYF. DNA for the CDR3: TGTGCCAGCAGCGCGGGACTAGCGGGAGGATCCTCTAGCACAGATACGCAGTATTTT.

The rearrangement links TRBV4-2 to TRBJ2-5, with 7 bases that match TRBD1. V shed 3 bases and J 11 bases; nucleotides not matched to a gene: 18. The CDR3 runs 16 residues. Germline values: CDR1 LGHNA, CDR2 YNFKEQ. CDR3 bases: TGTGCCAGCAGCCACAACGCCCAGGACAGGCTCGGAGAGCAGTACTTC. It codes for CASSHNAQDRLGEQYF.

This clonotype was seen a single time. V is TRBV7-2 and J is TRBJ2-5, with TRBD1 identical over 8 bases. There are 16 residues in the CDR3. Per the germline V gene, CDR1 is SGHTA and CDR2 is FQGNSA. The V gene end was trimmed by 3 bases and the J gene end by 5 bases; junction bases not matched to a gene: 11. CDR3 coding DNA: TGTGCCAGCAGCTTGTGGCAGGGGGCGGTTAGGGAGACCCAGTACTTC. As protein: CASSLWQGAVRETQYF.

This clonotype has just a few counts. The chain couples TRBV27 to TRBJ1-2; D not resolved. CDR1 and CDR2 from the germline V gene are MNHEY and SMNVEV (reference sequence). The CDR3 length is 13 residues. V lost 5 bases and J lost 0, with 7 bases in between. CDR3 residues: CASSVSANYGYTF. The DNA for the CDR3 is TGTGCCAGCAGTGTCAGCGCTAACTATGGCTACACCTTC.

The chain employs TRBV20-1 and TRBJ2-1, with 8 bases lining up with TRBD1. J gave up 0 bases and V 2 bases, and 3 bases lay outside the gene matches. Germline V gene lookup returns CDR1 DFQATT and CDR2 SNEGSKA (reference sequence). CDR3 length: 15 amino acids. DNA for the CDR3: TGCAGTGCTAGACCCGACAGGGGCTCCTACAATGAGCAGTTCTTC. It encodes CSARPDRGSYNEQFF.

This clonotype has a handful of counts. The V and J genes are TRBV7-9 and TRBJ2-6; D is unclear. This CDR3 has 16 residues. Trimming took 4 bases from V and 0 from J, leaving 10 bases between them. The germline V gene has CDR1 SEHNR and CDR2 FQNEAQ (reference sequence). The CDR3 is CASSSSWGSGANVLTF. In DNA form, the CDR3 reads TGTGCCAGCAGCTCGTCCTGGGGCTCTGGGGCCAACGTCCTGACTTTC.

This chain joins TRBV12-3 or TRBV12-4 and TRBJ2-3; 8 bases are shared with TRBD2. Germline trimming cut 5 bases from V and 3 bases from J; bases unmatched to any gene: 13. The CDR3 length is 17 residues. The CDR3 region has the DNA TGTGCCAGCAGTCTCCCGGGACTAGGGCCAGGAACAGATACGCAGTATTTT. Amino acid sequence: CASSLPGLGPGTDTQYF.

The chain has TRBV3-1 and TRBJ2-1, with D perhaps matching TRBD2 (5 bases). V lost 3 bases to trimming and J lost 14 bases, with 14 bases between them. Per germline, CDR1 LGHDT and CDR2 YNNKEL (reference sequence). The CDR3 is 12 amino acids. The CDR3 DNA sequence: TGTGCCAGCAGCCAGGGGTCTAGCCGAGAGTTCTTC. It encodes CASSQGSSREFF.

This clonotype was found a few times. J is TRBJ2-1 and V is TRBV20-1; TRBD2 is a possible D gene (6 bases). From germline, CDR1 is DFQATT and CDR2 SNEGSKA (reference sequence). The CDR3 loop spans 18 amino acids. V shed 3 bases and J shed 0 bases, with 21 bases lying between them. The CDR3 DNA follows: TGCAGTGCTAGGGGCCCCCCGGATGAGCGGGCCTCCTACAATGAGCAGTTCTTC. As protein: CSARGPPDERASYNEQFF.